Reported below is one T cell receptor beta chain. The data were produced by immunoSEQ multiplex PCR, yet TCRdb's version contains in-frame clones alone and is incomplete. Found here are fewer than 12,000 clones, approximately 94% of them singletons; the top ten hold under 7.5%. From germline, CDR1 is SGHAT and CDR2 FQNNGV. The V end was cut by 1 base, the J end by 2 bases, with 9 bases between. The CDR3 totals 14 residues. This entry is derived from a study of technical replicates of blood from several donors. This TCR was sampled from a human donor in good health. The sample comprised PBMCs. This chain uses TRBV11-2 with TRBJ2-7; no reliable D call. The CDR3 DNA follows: TGTGCCAGCAGCTTAGGTCCAGGAACCTACGAGCAGTACTTC. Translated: CASSLGPGTYEQYF.